Shown below are 32 T cell receptor beta chains from a single sample sequenced in a study of cytomegalovirus exposure and HLA in healthy donors. Primers: 60 Vbeta forward and 13 Jbeta reverse. Some clones are missing from TCRdb's copy, which holds only in-frame ones; the method was immunoSEQ multiplex PCR. The sample lists 110,000 to 150,000 clones, around 80% occurring once. The specimen sequenced was PBMCs. The receptors stem from a woman aged 55-69 years in good health and CMV-seropositive.

CDR3 DNA: TGTGCCAGCAGCTTGGGCCAGTTCCTTACCTACGAGCAGTACTTC. Translation: CASSLGQFLTYEQYF. V and J are TRBV7-9 and TRBJ2-7; D call uncertain. There are 15 residues in the CDR3. Germline V CDR1 and CDR2: SEHNR, FQNEAQ (reference sequence). Trimming took off 3 bases at V and 2 bases at J, with 14 bases between the two ends.

The rearrangement links TRBV29-1 to TRBJ2-7, with 12 positions matching TRBD2. This CDR3 has 13 amino acids. Germline loops: CDR1 SQVTM, CDR2 ANQGSEA. V dropped 5 bases and J dropped 6; count of bases not matched to a gene: 5. The CDR3 is CSVRLAGVTEQYF. In nucleotides, the CDR3 is TGCAGCGTTCGACTAGCGGGAGTCACCGAGCAGTACTTC.

The chain couples TRBV27 to TRBJ2-7; D is perhaps TRBD2 (5 bases). V lost 5 bases to trimming and J lost 0 bases, with 14 bases between them. Germline lookup yields CDR1 MNHEY and CDR2 SMNVEV (reference sequence). The length of the CDR3 is 15 residues. The CDR3, as DNA: TGTGCCAGCAGTCCCCGTATGGGGAGCTCCTACGAGCAGTACTTC. Residues: CASSPRMGSSYEQYF.

The chain uses TRBV5-4 and TRBJ2-7; TRBD2 matches at 15 bases. Looked up from germline, CDR1 is SGHNT and CDR2 is YYREEE (reference sequence). This CDR3 contains 17 residues. V shed 3 bases and J 6 bases; nucleotides not matched to a gene: 10. As DNA, the CDR3 is TGTGCCAGCAGCTGGAGCGGACTAGCGGGAGGGGGCGGCGAGCAGTACTTC. Its translation is CASSWSGLAGGGGEQYF.

The chain carries TRBV27 and TRBJ1-4; 8 bases are shared with TRBD1. CDR3 length equals 16 residues. In germline, CDR1 is MNHEY, CDR2 SMNVEV (reference sequence). With V trimmed by 6 bases and J by 8 bases, 14 bases remained unmatched. CDR3 nucleotides: TGTGCCAGCAGCCCTATCCAGGGGGCATTTAAGGAAAAACTGTTTTTT. Protein product: CASSPIQGAFKEKLFF.

J is TRBJ2-7 and V is TRBV27; D is unclear. The germline V and J ends were trimmed by 1 base and 4 bases, with 14 bases remaining between them. The germline V gene has CDR1 MNHEY and CDR2 SMNVEV (reference sequence). The CDR3 has 15 amino acids. Written as DNA, the CDR3 is TGTGCCAGCAGTTTATTGGTCCATCAGGTATACGAGCAGTACTTC. Protein sequence: CASSLLVHQVYEQYF.

This sequence joins TRBV7-2 and TRBJ2-5; TRBD2 matches at 9 bases. The germline CDR1 and CDR2 sequences are SGHTA and FQGNSA. The CDR3 is 15 amino acids. The trim removed 3 bases at V and 4 bases at J, leaving 6 bases unmatched. CDR3 nucleotide sequence: TGTGCCAGCAGCTTTGGTGGTAGCGGGGGAGAGACCCAGTACTTC. Residues: CASSFGGSGGETQYF. Full variable domain (rest looked up from reference TRBV7-2 and TRBJ2-5): GAGVSQSPSNKVTEKGKDVELRCDPISGHTALYWYRQSLGQGLEFLIYFQGNSAPDKSGLPSDRFSAERTGGSVSTLTIQRTQQEDSAVYLCASSFGGSGGETQYFGPGTRLLVL.

The chain uses TRBV6-6 and TRBJ2-2, with D possibly matching TRBD2 (6 bases). Germline V lookup: CDR1 MNHNY, CDR2 SVGAGI (reference sequence). The CDR3 is made up of 13 amino acids. V was shortened by 8 bases and J by 5 bases, with 12 bases between the two germline ends. CDR3 DNA: TGTGCCAGCGGGACTGGGGCGACCGGGGAGCTGTTTTTT. Translating gives CASGTGATGELFF.

The CDR3: CATSKGHLNTEAFF. In nucleotides, the CDR3 is TGTGCCACCAGCAAGGGACATCTGAACACTGAAGCTTTCTTT. The chain joins TRBV15 to TRBJ1-1; tentative D call: TRBD1 (6 bases). V shed 4 bases and J shed 0 bases, with 9 bases lying between them. The CDR3 contains 14 residues. Looked up from germline, CDR1 is LNHNV and CDR2 is YYDKDF (reference sequence).

V is TRBV7-2 and J is TRBJ2-7; TRBD1 is a possible D gene (7 bases). Germline lookup yields CDR1 SGHTA and CDR2 FQGNSA. Trimming pared 0 bases from V and 3 bases from J, leaving 12 bases between. The CDR3 has 15 residues. CDR3 region: CASSLATGTVYEQYF. The CDR3 nucleotides read TGTGCCAGCAGCTTAGCGACAGGGACTGTCTACGAGCAGTACTTC.

The chain employs TRBV19 and TRBJ2-6, with TRBD2 identical over 10 bases. Germline values: CDR1 LNHDA, CDR2 SQIVND (reference sequence). The CDR3 runs to 17 residues. The ends lost 1 base at V and 2 bases at J; junction bases unmatched: 2. In DNA, the CDR3 is TGTGCCAGTAGTATAGGGCTAGCGGGGGCTGGGGCCAACGTCCTGACTTTC. Its translation: CASSIGLAGAGANVLTF.

The rearrangement links TRBV5-1 to TRBJ2-2; 9 bases fit TRBD1. V lost 3 bases to trimming and J lost 4 bases; unmatched junction nucleotides: 7. The CDR3 is 16 amino acids. CDR1 SGHRS and CDR2 YFSETQ come from the germline V gene. CDR3 sequence: CASSSTGTGLTGELFF. The CDR3, as DNA: TGCGCCAGCAGCTCAACCGGGACAGGGCTCACCGGGGAGCTGTTTTTT. Filled out from reference TRBV5-1 and TRBJ2-2, the complete variable domain reads KAGVTQTPRYLIKTRGQQVTLSCSPISGHRSVSWYQQTPGQGLQFLFEYFSETQRNKGNFPGRFSGRQFSNSRSEMNVSTLELGDSALYLCASSSTGTGLTGELFFGEGSRLTVL.

CDR3 nucleotides: TGTGCCAGCAGCTTAGGGACTAGCGGGGATACGCAGTATTTT. As protein: CASSLGTSGDTQYF. This chain connects TRBV9 to TRBJ2-3, with 12 bases lining up with TRBD2. The CDR3 spans 14 residues. After removal of 4 bases from V and 6 bases from J, the junction contained 3 bases not matched to a gene. The germline gives CDR1 SGDLS, CDR2 YYNGEE.

This clone appeared a single time. The chain joins TRBV19 to TRBJ1-3, with TRBD1 as a possible D gene (6 bases). The CDR3 runs 16 residues. With 7 bases removed from V and 2 bases from J, the gap between germline ends came to 18 bases. The germline gives CDR1 LNHDA, CDR2 SQIVND (reference sequence). The CDR3 spells CASIGSGGRPGNTIYF. CDR3 DNA: TGTGCCAGTATCGGATCGGGGGGGCGTCCTGGAAACACCATATATTTT.

Turning to this clone: The sample carries other DNA sequences with the same CDR3. The chain has TRBV7-2 and TRBJ2-7; 7 bases are shared with TRBD2. V shed 0 bases, J shed 0 bases, and the junction held 2 bases outside the gene matches. Germline lookup yields CDR1 SGHTA and CDR2 FQGNSA. This CDR3 has 15 residues. CDR3: CASSLAGGSSYEQYF. The CDR3 DNA reads as TGTGCCAGCAGCTTAGCTGGCGGGAGCTCCTACGAGCAGTACTTC.

This sequence joins TRBV21-1 and TRBJ2-1; the DNA was not compared with TRBD2, the D call given in the table. TRBV21-1 is marked as a pseudogene. The CDR3 sequence is 14 residues long. The CDR3 bases are TGTGCCAGCATATTACTTCGATGCCCCTATGAGCAGTTCTTC. This codes for CASILLRCPYEQFF.

V is TRBV27 and J is TRBJ2-5, with D possibly being TRBD2 (5 bases). Judging by the DNA end, TRBJ2-7 fits better; the J call may be wrong. Germline lookup yields CDR1 MNHEY and CDR2 SMNVEV (reference sequence). CDR3 length: 14 residues. CDR3 sequence (DNA): TGTGCCAGCAGTTTATTAGCGTTCTCCTACGAGCAGTACTTC. Amino acid sequence: CASSLLAFSYEQYF.

V usage is TRBV7-8 and J usage is TRBJ1-1; no clear D. V was pared by 10 bases and J by 0 bases, with 21 bases between. CDR3 length: 16 residues. Germline V gives CDR1 SGHVS, CDR2 FQNEAQ. CDR3 sequence reads: CATLGTPGGMNTEAFF. In DNA form, the CDR3 reads TGTGCCACCCTCGGAACCCCCGGCGGCATGAACACTGAAGCTTTCTTT.

Notes on this clone: Other DNA sequences in the same sample also yield this CDR3. This chain links TRBV5-1 with TRBJ2-3; TRBD2 aligns across 14 bases. The length of the CDR3 is 16 residues. Unmatched junction bases numbered 13, after V lost 7 bases and J lost 9 bases. The germline V gene has CDR1 SGHRS and CDR2 YFSETQ. Here the CDR3 reads CASATRGTSGRGTQYF. In nucleotides, the CDR3 is TGCGCCAGCGCTACACGGGGGACTAGCGGGAGAGGGACGCAGTATTTT.

The chain combines TRBV14 with TRBJ2-5; 9 bases are a match to TRBD1. Germline assignment: CDR1 SGHDN and CDR2 FVKESK. The trim removed 5 bases at V and 3 bases at J, leaving 7 bases unmatched. The CDR3 covers 15 residues. CDR3 nucleotides: TGTGCCAGCAGCGCATACAGGGGGCAAGAAGAGACCCAGTACTTC. Translated: CASSAYRGQEETQYF.

The chain employs TRBV13 and TRBJ2-3; D is unclear. Germline CDR1 PRHDT, CDR2 FYEKMQ (reference sequence). CDR3 length: 16 residues. With 2 bases removed from V and 2 bases from J, the gap between germline ends came to 14 bases. The CDR3 nucleotides are TGTGCCAGCAGCTTAAGGCTCGACTCAAACACAGATACGCAGTATTTT. It encodes CASSLRLDSNTDTQYF.

A word on this clone: Other DNA sequences within the sample encode an identical CDR3. The chain employs TRBV4-3 and TRBJ1-1; possibly TRBD1 for D (6 bases). The ends were cut back, 0 bases at V and 1 base at J, with 15 bases in the middle. CDR1 is LGHNA, CDR2 YSLEER, per germline. The CDR3 is made up of 17 amino acids. CDR3: CASSQDSSRGRNTEAFF. CDR3 DNA sequence: TGCGCCAGCAGCCAAGATAGCTCCAGGGGTCGGAACACTGAAGCTTTCTTT.

The chain carries TRBV28 and TRBJ2-4; D perhaps matches TRBD1 (6 bases). Trimming stripped 1 base from V and 1 base from J, with 11 bases between. The germline V gene has CDR1 MDHEN and CDR2 SYDVKM. The CDR3 covers 16 residues. CDR3: CASSLSGDGAKNIQYF. As DNA, the CDR3 is TGTGCCAGCAGTTTATCAGGGGATGGGGCCAAAAACATTCAGTACTTC.

The rearrangement joins TRBV28 to TRBJ2-7, with D perhaps TRBD1 (6 bases). The CDR3 extends over 13 amino acids. The germline gives CDR1 MDHEN, CDR2 SYDVKM. Trimming removed 5 bases at V and 13 bases at J, with 21 bases between. CDR3 in DNA: TGTGCCAGCAGTCCGGGAACCCCCGGGACAACCTACTTC. Translated, it gives CASSPGTPGTTYF.

The genes are TRBV7-2 and TRBJ1-1; no clear D. Germline V lookup: CDR1 SGHTA, CDR2 FQGNSA. This CDR3 contains 14 residues. The germline V and J ends were trimmed by 6 bases and 11 bases, with 22 bases remaining between them. The CDR3 sequence: CASSPPILEAVAFF. CDR3 coding DNA: TGTGCCAGCAGTCCCCCCATCTTGGAGGCTGTGGCTTTCTTT.

V usage is TRBV11-3 and J usage is TRBJ2-2; tentatively, D is TRBD2 (5 bases). CDR3 length: 13 residues. Trimming shortened V by 3 bases and J by 6 bases, and 8 bases separated the two germline ends. Germline V lookup: CDR1 SGHNT, CDR2 YENEEA. This chain's CDR3 is CASSFGLSGELFF. The CDR3 DNA reads TGTGCCAGCAGCTTCGGACTCTCCGGGGAGCTGTTTTTT.

The rearrangement uses TRBV5-6 and TRBJ2-5, with 8 bases identical to TRBD1. The CDR3 contains 15 residues. Trimming cost V 2 bases and J 2 bases; bases outside gene matches: 5. Germline CDR1 is SGHDT and CDR2 is YYEEEE. The CDR3 reads CASSFDRTGQETQYF. The CDR3 nucleotides read TGTGCCAGCAGCTTCGACCGGACAGGGCAAGAGACCCAGTACTTC.

V gene TRBV28 combines with J gene TRBJ2-7, with D perhaps matching TRBD2 (6 bases). This CDR3 is built from 14 residues. The germline V and J ends were trimmed by 9 bases and 1 base, with 16 bases remaining between them. Germline values: CDR1 MDHEN, CDR2 SYDVKM. The CDR3 coding sequence is TGTGCCAGTAACTACCCGGGGAGGTCCTACGAGCAGTACTTC. Protein sequence: CASNYPGRSYEQYF.

The chain couples TRBV11-3 to TRBJ2-7; D unclear. Between the trimmed V and J ends, which lost 4 bases and 2 bases, there was a span of 9 bases. The CDR3 spans 13 residues. In germline, CDR1 is SGHNT, CDR2 YENEEA. The CDR3 sequence: CASSYDITYEQYF. Here the CDR3 DNA reads TGTGCCAGCAGCTACGACATTACCTACGAGCAGTACTTC.

The chain links TRBV2 to TRBJ2-5; 8 nucleotides line up with TRBD2. The end of the DNA fits TRBJ2-7 better, so the J call may be wrong. CDR1 is SNHLY, CDR2 FYNNEI, per germline. The CDR3 totals 15 residues. CDR3 sequence (DNA): TGTGCCAGCAGTGAAGTCGGGGCGGGAGGAAACGAGCAGTACTTC. This encodes CASSEVGAGGNEQYF.

The chain is built from TRBV7-2 and TRBJ2-7, with TRBD2 as a possible D gene (6 bases). Between the trimmed V and J ends, which lost 8 bases and 2 bases, there was a span of 19 bases. The CDR3 is made up of 15 amino acids. Germline lookup yields CDR1 SGHTA and CDR2 FQGNSA. The CDR3: CASQKTGERPYEQYF. The CDR3 DNA follows: TGTGCCAGCCAGAAGACGGGGGAGAGACCCTACGAGCAGTACTTC.

This clone was seen just once. Germline and junction disagree at one end, which may indicate a read error. The V call is TRBV28, the J call TRBJ1-2, with D tentatively TRBD1 (5 bases). The germline V gene has CDR1 MDHEN and CDR2 SYDVKM. This CDR3 is 12 amino acids long. CDR3 residues: CASSPQGYGYTF. The DNA of the CDR3 is TGTGCTAGCAGCCCCCAGGGCTATGGCTACACCTTC.